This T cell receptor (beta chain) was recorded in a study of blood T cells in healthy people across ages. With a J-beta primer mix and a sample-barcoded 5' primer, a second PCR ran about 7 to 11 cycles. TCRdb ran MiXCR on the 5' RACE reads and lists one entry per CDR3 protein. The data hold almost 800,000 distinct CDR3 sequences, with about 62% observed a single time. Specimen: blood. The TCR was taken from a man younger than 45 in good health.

This CDR3 is CASSRRLADNEQFF. Written as DNA, the CDR3 is TGTGCCAGCAGCCGAAGACTAGCGGACAATGAGCAGTTCTTC. The chain carries TRBV4-2 and TRBJ2-1; 9 bases are shared with TRBD2. J gave up 5 bases and V 4 bases, and 3 bases lay outside the gene matches. This CDR3 has 14 residues. Germline lookup yields CDR1 LGHNA and CDR2 YNFKEQ.